This entry lists 12 T cell receptor beta chains sequenced from one sample in a study of blood T cell repertoires in COVID-19. Method: immunoSEQ multiplex PCR; TCRdb's copy keeps in-frame clones and lacks some. The repertoire holds 300,000 to 400,000 clones, with more than 75% as singletons. What was sequenced was peripheral blood. The receptors shown here come from a woman between 50 and 59 years old with active or convalescent COVID-19.

This rearrangement joins TRBV30 to TRBJ1-3; possible D gene TRBD1, 5 bases. Germline assignment: CDR1 GTSNPN and CDR2 SVGIG (reference sequence). The CDR3 spans 12 residues. Trimming took 4 bases from V and 3 from J, leaving 7 bases between them. The CDR3 DNA sequence: TGTGCCTGGAAGGGGATTGGAAACACCATATATTTT. Residues: CAWKGIGNTIYF.

The chain joins TRBV13 to TRBJ2-3; 9 nucleotides match TRBD1. V dropped 5 bases and J dropped 3; count of bases not matched to a gene: 12. The germline V gene has CDR1 PRHDT and CDR2 FYEKMQ (reference sequence). This CDR3 region has 17 residues. CDR3 bases: TGTGCCAGCAGCATATCCGGGACAGGGTTATGGACAGATACGCAGTATTTT. This sequence encodes CASSISGTGLWTDTQYF.

This chain links TRBV10-3 with TRBJ2-1; 12 bases are shared with TRBD2. The CDR3 length is 17 residues. With V trimmed by 2 bases and J by 4 bases, 6 bases remained unmatched. From germline, CDR1 is ENHRY and CDR2 SYGVKD. This CDR3 reads CAISEILGTSGYNEQFF. The CDR3 DNA is TGTGCCATCAGTGAGATTCTCGGGACTAGCGGGTACAATGAGCAGTTCTTC.

The chain uses TRBV11-2 and TRBJ2-1; the match to TRBD2 covers 9 bases. This CDR3 has 16 residues. V shed 5 bases, J shed 10 bases, and the junction held 15 bases outside the gene matches. Germline V gene lookup returns CDR1 SGHAT and CDR2 FQNNGV. The CDR3 is CASSPQPGLALGEQFF. The CDR3 coding sequence is TGTGCCAGCAGCCCCCAACCGGGACTAGCCTTAGGCGAGCAGTTCTTC.

V gene TRBV5-1 combines with J gene TRBJ2-3; no reliable D call. Germline V gives CDR1 SGHRS, CDR2 YFSETQ. The CDR3 has 12 residues. V was pared by 4 bases and J by 4 bases, with 7 bases between. CDR3 bases: TGCGCCAGCAGCCAAACACCAGATACGCAGTATTTT. Its translation is CASSQTPDTQYF.

The rearrangement uses TRBV18 and TRBJ1-1, with D uncertain. Germline V gene sequence: CDR1 KGHSH, CDR2 LQKENI. The CDR3 extends over 15 amino acids. The V end was cut by 4 bases, the J end by 0 bases, with 12 bases between. The chain's CDR3 is CASSLPDYMNTEAFF. The CDR3 bases are TGTGCCAGCTCACTACCAGACTACATGAACACTGAAGCTTTCTTT.

The J gene is TRBJ2-5, the V gene TRBV20-1; 8 bases are shared with TRBD1. V was pared by 3 bases and J by 7 bases, with 13 bases of the junction left unmatched. CDR3 length: 15 residues. Germline V gives CDR1 DFQATT, CDR2 SNEGSKA (reference sequence). The CDR3 protein is CSASAHRTGPLTQYF. CDR3 DNA: TGCAGTGCTAGTGCCCACCGGACAGGGCCTCTGACCCAGTACTTC.

The chain combines TRBV3-1 (or the pseudogene TRBV3-2) with TRBJ2-2; possibly TRBD2 for D (6 bases). The CDR3 sequence is 15 residues long. Germline lookup yields CDR1 LGHDT and CDR2 YNNKEL (reference sequence). V was cut by 0 bases and J by 5 bases, with 10 bases left in between. This CDR3 reads CASSQDIRGTGELFF. In nucleotides, the CDR3 is TGTGCCAGCAGCCAAGACATTCGGGGGACCGGGGAGCTGTTTTTT.

The genes are TRBV7-9 and TRBJ1-1, with TRBD1 matching over 7 bases. The CDR3 length is 16 residues. Germline trimming cut 5 bases from V and 0 bases from J; bases unmatched to any gene: 9. In germline, CDR1 is SEHNR, CDR2 FQNEAQ (reference sequence). CDR3 coding DNA: TGTGCCAGCAGCCCAGGGACAGAGGCGATGAACACTGAAGCTTTCTTT. Its protein is CASSPGTEAMNTEAFF.

This clone was recorded once. This chain links TRBV13 with TRBJ2-5, with 12 bases matching TRBD2. Germline V gene lookup returns CDR1 PRHDT and CDR2 FYEKMQ (reference sequence). The CDR3 contains 16 residues. V dropped 5 bases and J dropped 5; count of bases not matched to a gene: 9. In nucleotides, the CDR3 is TGTGCCAGCAGCGGAACGACTAGCGGGAGTTCGGAGACCCAGTACTTC. Protein sequence: CASSGTTSGSSETQYF.

This rearrangement joins TRBV3-1 (or the pseudogene TRBV3-2) to TRBJ1-4, with D unresolved. Germline assignment: CDR1 LGHDT and CDR2 YNNKEL (reference sequence). The CDR3 sequence is 16 residues long. Trimming removed 1 base from V and 7 bases from J, with 16 bases in between. DNA for the CDR3: TGTGCCAGCAGCCAAGTTATCCCAACGGGAATTGAAAAACTGTTTTTT. Its protein product is CASSQVIPTGIEKLFF.

The chain employs TRBV19 and TRBJ2-2, with 10 bases aligning to TRBD2. CDR3 length: 16 residues. Per germline, CDR1 LNHDA and CDR2 SQIVND (reference sequence). Losses at the gene ends were 7 bases for V and 2 bases for J; bases not matched to a gene: 7. The CDR3 nucleotides read TGTGCCAGTACCAAAATAGCGGGAGGAAACACCGGGGAGCTGTTTTTT. Translation gives CASTKIAGGNTGELFF. Using reference TRBV19 and TRBJ2-2 for the parts outside the CDR3, the full variable domain is DGGITQSPKYLFRKEGQNVTLSCEQNLNHDAMYWYRQDPGQGLRLIYYSQIVNDFQKGDIAEGYSVSREKKESFPLTVTSAQKNPTAFYLCASTKIAGGNTGELFFGEGSRLTVL.